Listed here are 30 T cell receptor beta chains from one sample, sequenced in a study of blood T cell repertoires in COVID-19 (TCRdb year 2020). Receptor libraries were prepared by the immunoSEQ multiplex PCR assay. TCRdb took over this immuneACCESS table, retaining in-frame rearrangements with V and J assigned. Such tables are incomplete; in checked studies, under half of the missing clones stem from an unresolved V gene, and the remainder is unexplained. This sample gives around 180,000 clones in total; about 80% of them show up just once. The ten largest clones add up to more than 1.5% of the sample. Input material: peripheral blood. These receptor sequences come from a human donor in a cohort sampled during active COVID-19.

CDR3 DNA sequence: TGTGCCAGCAGCGTATCGGGGGGAACTGAAGCTTTCTTT. Protein: CASSVSGGTEAFF. The rearrangement joins TRBV9 to TRBJ1-1; TRBD1 might be the D (5 bases). Per the germline V gene, CDR1 is SGDLS and CDR2 is YYNGEE. This CDR3 region has 13 residues. Trimming stripped 1 base from V and 5 bases from J, with 9 bases between.

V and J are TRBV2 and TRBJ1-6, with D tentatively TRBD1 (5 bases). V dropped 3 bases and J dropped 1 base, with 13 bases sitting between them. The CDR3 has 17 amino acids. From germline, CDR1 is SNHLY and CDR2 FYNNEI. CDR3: CASSESGIRSYNSPLHF. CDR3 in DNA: TGTGCCAGCAGTGAGTCAGGGATCCGTTCCTATAATTCACCCCTCCACTTT. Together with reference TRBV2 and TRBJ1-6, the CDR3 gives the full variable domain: EPEVTQTPSHQVTQMGQEVILRCVPISNHLYFYWYRQILGQKVEFLVSFYNNEISEKSEIFDDQFSVERPDGSNFTLKIRSTKLEDSAMYFCASSESGIRSYNSPLHFGNGTRLTVT.

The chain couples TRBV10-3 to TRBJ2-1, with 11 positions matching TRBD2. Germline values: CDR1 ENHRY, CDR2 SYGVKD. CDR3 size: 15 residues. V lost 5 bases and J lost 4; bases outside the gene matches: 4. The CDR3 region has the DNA TGTGCCATCAGTAGGCCTAGCGGGAGGTACAATGAGCAGTTCTTC. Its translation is CAISRPSGRYNEQFF.

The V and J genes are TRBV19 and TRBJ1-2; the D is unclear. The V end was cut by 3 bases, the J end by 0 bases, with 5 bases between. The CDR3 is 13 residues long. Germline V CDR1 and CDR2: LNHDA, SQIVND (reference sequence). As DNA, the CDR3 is TGTGCCAGTAGTATTCTTACTAACTATGGCTACACCTTC. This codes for CASSILTNYGYTF.

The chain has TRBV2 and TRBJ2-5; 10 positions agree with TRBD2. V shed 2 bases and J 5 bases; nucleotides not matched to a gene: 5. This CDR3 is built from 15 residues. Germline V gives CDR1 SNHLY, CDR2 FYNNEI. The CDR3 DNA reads TGTGCCAGCAGTGAACTAGCGGGAGATTGGGAGACCCAGTACTTC. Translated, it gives CASSELAGDWETQYF.

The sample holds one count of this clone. The CDR3 DNA reads as TGCGCCAGCAGTGAGTCCAGGGGCAGGTACACTGAAGCTTTCTTT. Translation: CASSESRGRYTEAFF. The J gene is TRBJ1-1, the V gene TRBV10-1, with D maybe TRBD1 (6 bases). CDR1 and CDR2 from the germline V gene are WNHNN and SYGVQD (reference sequence). The CDR3 is 15 residues long. Trimming took off 0 bases at V and 3 bases at J, with 11 bases between the two ends.

This CDR3 is CASSQWTRDEQFF. CDR3 nucleotides: TGTGCCAGCAGCCAATGGACTAGGGATGAGCAGTTCTTC. The chain joins TRBV7-9 to TRBJ2-1, with 7 bases lining up with TRBD2. Germline CDR1 is SEHNR and CDR2 is FQNEAQ (reference sequence). This CDR3 has 13 amino acids. With V trimmed by 5 bases and J by 8 bases, 6 bases remained unmatched.

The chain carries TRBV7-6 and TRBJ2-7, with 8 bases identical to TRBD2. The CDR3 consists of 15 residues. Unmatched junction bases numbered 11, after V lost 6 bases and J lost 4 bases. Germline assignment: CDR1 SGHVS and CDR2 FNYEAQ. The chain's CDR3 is CASSLRGGRVYEQYF. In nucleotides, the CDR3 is TGTGCCAGCAGTCTACGGGGGGGGCGCGTTTACGAGCAGTACTTC.

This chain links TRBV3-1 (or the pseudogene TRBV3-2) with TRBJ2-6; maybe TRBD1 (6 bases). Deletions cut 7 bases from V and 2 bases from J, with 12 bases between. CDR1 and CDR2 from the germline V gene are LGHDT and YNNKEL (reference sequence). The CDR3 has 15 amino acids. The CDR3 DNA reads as TGTGCCAGCACCGAATCAGGGGCTGGGGCCAACGTCCTGACTTTC. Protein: CASTESGAGANVLTF.

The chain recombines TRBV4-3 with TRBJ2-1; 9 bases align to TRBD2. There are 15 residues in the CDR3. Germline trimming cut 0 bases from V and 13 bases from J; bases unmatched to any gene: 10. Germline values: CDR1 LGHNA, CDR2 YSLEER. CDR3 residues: CASSQELAGRGGQFF. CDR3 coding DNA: TGCGCCAGCAGCCAAGAGTTGGCGGGGCGGGGGGGCCAGTTCTTC.

The CDR3 DNA reads as TGTGCCAGCAGCGTAGGCCCGCCCGGTGAAAAACTGTTTTTT. This encodes CASSVGPPGEKLFF. The rearrangement uses TRBV9 and TRBJ1-4, with D unclear. Germline CDR1 is SGDLS and CDR2 is YYNGEE. This CDR3 is built from 14 residues. Trimming cost V 0 bases and J 7 bases, with 10 bases left between them.

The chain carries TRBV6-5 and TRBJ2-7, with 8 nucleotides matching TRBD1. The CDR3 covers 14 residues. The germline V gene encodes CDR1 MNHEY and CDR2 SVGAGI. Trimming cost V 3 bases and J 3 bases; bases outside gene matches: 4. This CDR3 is CASSYLDRDYEQYF. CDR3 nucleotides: TGTGCCAGCAGTTATCTGGACAGGGACTACGAGCAGTACTTC.

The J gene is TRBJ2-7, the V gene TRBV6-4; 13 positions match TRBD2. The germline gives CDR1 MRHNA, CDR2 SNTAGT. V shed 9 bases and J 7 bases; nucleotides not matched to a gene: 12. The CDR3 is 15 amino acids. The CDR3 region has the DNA TGTGCCAGTCCTTCCTCACTAGCGGGAGGGGGTGAGCAGTACTTC. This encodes CASPSSLAGGGEQYF.

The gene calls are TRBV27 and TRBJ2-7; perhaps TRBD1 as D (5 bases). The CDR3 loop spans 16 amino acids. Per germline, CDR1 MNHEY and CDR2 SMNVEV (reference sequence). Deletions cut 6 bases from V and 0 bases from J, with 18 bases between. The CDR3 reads CASSLNAGFSSYEQYF. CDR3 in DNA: TGTGCCAGCAGCCTTAATGCAGGGTTTAGCTCCTACGAGCAGTACTTC.

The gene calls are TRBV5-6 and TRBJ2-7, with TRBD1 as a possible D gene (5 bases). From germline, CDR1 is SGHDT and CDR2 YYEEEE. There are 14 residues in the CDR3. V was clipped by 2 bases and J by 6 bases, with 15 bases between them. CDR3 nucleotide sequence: TGTGCCAGCAGCTTTGGGCAGGGCCCCCTCGAGCAGTACTTC. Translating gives CASSFGQGPLEQYF.

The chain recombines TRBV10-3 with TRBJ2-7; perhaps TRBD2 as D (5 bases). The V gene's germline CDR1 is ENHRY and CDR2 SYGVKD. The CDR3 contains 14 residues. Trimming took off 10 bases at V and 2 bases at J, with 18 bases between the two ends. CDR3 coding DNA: TGTGCCACCCAGCGCGATGACGGGACCTACGAGCAGTACTTC. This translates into CATQRDDGTYEQYF.

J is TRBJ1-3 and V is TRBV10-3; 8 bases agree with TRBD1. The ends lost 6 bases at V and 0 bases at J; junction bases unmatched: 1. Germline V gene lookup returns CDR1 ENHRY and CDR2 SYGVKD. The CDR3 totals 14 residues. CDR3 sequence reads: CAIRTGGSGNTIYF. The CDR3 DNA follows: TGTGCCATCAGAACAGGGGGCTCTGGAAACACCATATATTTT.

The CDR3 loop reads CASSYKGRLHGYTF. In DNA, the CDR3 is TGTGCCAGCAGTTACAAGGGGCGATTACATGGCTACACCTTC. The chain uses TRBV6-2 or TRBV6-3 and TRBJ1-2; perhaps TRBD1 as D (5 bases). The CDR3 contains 14 residues. V was shortened by 2 bases and J by 6 bases, with 13 bases between the two germline ends. Germline V gene data show CDR1 as MNHEY and CDR2 as SVGEGT.

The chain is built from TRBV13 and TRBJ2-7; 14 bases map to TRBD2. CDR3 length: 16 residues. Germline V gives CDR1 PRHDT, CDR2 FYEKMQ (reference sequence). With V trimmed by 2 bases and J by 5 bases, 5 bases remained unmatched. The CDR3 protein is CASSLPRTSGGNEQYF. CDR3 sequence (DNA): TGTGCCAGCAGCTTACCCCGGACTAGCGGGGGGAACGAGCAGTACTTC.

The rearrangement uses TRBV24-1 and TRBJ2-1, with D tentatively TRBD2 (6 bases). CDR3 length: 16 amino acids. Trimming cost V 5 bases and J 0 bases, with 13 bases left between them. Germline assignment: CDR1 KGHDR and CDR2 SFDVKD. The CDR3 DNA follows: TGTGCCACCAGTGCCAAGGGACTGCGCTCCTACAATGAGCAGTTCTTC. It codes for CATSAKGLRSYNEQFF.

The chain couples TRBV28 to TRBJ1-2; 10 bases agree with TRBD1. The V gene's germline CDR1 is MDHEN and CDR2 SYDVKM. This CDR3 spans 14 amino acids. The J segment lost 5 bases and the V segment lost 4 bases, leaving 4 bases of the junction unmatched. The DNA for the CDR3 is TGTGCCAGCAGTTCGGGACAGGGGACTTATGGCTACACCTTC. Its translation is CASSSGQGTYGYTF.

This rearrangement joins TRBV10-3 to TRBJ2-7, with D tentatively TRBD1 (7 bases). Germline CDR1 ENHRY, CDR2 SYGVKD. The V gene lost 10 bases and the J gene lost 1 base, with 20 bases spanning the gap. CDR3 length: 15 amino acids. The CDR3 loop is CATAEGARGSYEQYF. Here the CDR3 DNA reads TGTGCCACCGCGGAGGGGGCGCGCGGGTCCTACGAGCAGTACTTC.

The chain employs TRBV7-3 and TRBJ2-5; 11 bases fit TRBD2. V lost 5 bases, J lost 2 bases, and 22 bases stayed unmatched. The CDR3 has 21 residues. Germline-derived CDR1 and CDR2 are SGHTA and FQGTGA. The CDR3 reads CASSVKAPSGGIPDSQETQYF. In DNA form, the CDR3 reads TGTGCCAGCAGCGTTAAGGCTCCTAGCGGGGGGATACCCGACTCACAAGAGACCCAGTACTTC. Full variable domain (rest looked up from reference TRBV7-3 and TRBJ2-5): GAGVSQTPSNKVTEKGKYVELRCDPISGHTALYWYRQSLGQGPEFLIYFQGTGAADDSGLPNDRFFAVRPEGSVSTLKIQRTERGDSAVYLCASSVKAPSGGIPDSQETQYFGPGTRLLVL.

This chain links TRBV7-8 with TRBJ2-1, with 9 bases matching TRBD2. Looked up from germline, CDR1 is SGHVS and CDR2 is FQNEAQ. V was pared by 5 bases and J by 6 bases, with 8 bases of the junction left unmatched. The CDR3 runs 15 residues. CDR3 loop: CASSLSGRVGNEQFF. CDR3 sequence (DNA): TGTGCCAGCAGCCTTAGCGGGAGAGTGGGCAATGAGCAGTTCTTC.

CDR3 sequence reads: CASSLARLFPGYEQYF. CDR3 in DNA: TGTGCCAGCAGCTTAGCGCGTTTATTCCCTGGCTACGAGCAGTACTTC. This chain uses TRBV7-8 with TRBJ2-7; D not resolved. Trimming cost V 0 bases and J 3 bases, with 15 bases left between them. Germline V gives CDR1 SGHVS, CDR2 FQNEAQ. This CDR3 has 16 residues.

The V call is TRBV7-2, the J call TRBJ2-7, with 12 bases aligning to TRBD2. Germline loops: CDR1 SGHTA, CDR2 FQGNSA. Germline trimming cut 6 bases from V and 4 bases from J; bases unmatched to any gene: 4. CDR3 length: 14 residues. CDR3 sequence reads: CASSGLAGQYEQYF. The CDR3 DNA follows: TGTGCCAGCAGTGGACTAGCGGGGCAGTACGAGCAGTACTTC.

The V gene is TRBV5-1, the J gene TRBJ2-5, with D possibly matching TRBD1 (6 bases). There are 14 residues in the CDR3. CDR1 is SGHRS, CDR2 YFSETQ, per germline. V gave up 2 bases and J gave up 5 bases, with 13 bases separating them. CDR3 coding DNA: TGCGCCAGCAGCTTTAGAACAGGGCCGGAGACCCAGTACTTC. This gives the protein CASSFRTGPETQYF. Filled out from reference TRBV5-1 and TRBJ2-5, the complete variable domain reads KAGVTQTPRYLIKTRGQQVTLSCSPISGHRSVSWYQQTPGQGLQFLFEYFSETQRNKGNFPGRFSGRQFSNSRSEMNVSTLELGDSALYLCASSFRTGPETQYFGPGTRLLVL.

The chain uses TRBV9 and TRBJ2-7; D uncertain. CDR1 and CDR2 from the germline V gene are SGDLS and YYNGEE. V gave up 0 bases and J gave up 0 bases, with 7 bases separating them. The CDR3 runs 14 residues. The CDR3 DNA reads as TGTGCCAGCAGCGTAGTCGGTAGCTCCTACGAGCAGTACTTC. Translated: CASSVVGSSYEQYF. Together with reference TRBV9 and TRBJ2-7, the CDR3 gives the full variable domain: DSGVTQTPKHLITATGQRVTLRCSPRSGDLSVYWYQQSLDQGLQFLIQYYNGEERAKGNILERFSAQQFPDLHSELNLSSLELGDSALYFCASSVVGSSYEQYFGPGTRLTVT.

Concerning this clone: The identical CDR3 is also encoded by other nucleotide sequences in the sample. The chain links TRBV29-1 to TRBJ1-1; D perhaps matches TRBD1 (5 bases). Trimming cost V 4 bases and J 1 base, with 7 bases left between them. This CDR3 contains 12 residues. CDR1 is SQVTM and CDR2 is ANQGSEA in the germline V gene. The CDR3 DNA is TGCAGCGTTGGGACACCGAACACTGAAGCTTTCTTT. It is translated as CSVGTPNTEAFF. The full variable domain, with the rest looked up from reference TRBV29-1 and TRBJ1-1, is SAVISQKPSRDICQRGTSLTIQCQVDSQVTMMFWYRQQPGQSLTLIATANQGSEATYESGFVIDKFPISRPNLTFSTLTVSNMSPEDSSIYLCSVGTPNTEAFFGQGTRLTVV.

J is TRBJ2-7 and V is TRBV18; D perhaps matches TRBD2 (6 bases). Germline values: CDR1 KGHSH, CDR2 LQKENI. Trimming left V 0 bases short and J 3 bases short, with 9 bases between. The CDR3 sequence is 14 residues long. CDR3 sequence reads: CASSPPGLGYEQYF. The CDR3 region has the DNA TGTGCCAGCTCACCACCGGGACTCGGCTACGAGCAGTACTTC.